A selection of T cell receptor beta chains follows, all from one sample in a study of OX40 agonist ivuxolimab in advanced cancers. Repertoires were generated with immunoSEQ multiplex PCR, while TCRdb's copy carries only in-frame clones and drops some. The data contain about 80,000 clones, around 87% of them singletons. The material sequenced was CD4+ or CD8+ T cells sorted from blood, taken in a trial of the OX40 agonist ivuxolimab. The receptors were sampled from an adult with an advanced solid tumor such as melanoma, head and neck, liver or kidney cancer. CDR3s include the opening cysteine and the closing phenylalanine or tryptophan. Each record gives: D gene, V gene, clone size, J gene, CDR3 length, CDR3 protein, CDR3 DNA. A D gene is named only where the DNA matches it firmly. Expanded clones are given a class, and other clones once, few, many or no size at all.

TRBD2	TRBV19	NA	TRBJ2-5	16	CASSPGTSARRETQYF	TGTGCCAGTAGTCCCGGGACTAGCGCCCGCCGTGAGACCCAGTACTTC
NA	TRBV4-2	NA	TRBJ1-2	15	CASSPQGRGDYGYTF	TGTGCCAGCAGCCCCCAAGGGAGGGGGGACTATGGCTACACCTTC
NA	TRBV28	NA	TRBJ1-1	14	CASSLVNMNTEAFF	TGTGCCAGCAGCTTGGTTAACATGAACACTGAAGCTTTCTTT
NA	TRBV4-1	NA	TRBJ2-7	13	CASSPRSFYEQYF	TGCGCCAGCAGCCCAAGGAGCTTCTACGAGCAGTACTTC
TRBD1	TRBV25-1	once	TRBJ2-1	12	CASRQGWNEQFF	TGTGCCAGCCGACAGGGGTGGAATGAGCAGTTCTTC
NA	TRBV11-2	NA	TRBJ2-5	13	CASSFFKGETQYF	TGTGCCAGCAGCTTTTTTAAGGGAGAGACCCAGTACTTC
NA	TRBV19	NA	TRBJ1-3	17	CASSIGTARISGNTIYF	TGTGCCAGTAGTATTGGTACAGCAAGGATCTCTGGAAACACCATATATTTT
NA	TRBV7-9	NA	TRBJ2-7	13	CASSLTVTYEQYF	TGTGCCAGCAGCTTGACCGTAACCTACGAGCAGTACTTC
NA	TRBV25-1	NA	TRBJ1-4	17	CASSGRGGAATNEKLFF	TGTGCCAGCAGTGGCCGGGGAGGGGCCGCAACTAATGAAAAACTGTTTTTT
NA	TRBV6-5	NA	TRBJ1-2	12	CASSESPSGYTF	TGTGCCAGCAGTGAATCTCCGTCCGGCTACACCTTC
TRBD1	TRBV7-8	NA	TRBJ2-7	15	CASSLGRDRVREQYF	TGTGCCAGCAGCTTAGGACGGGACAGGGTGAGGGAGCAGTACTTC
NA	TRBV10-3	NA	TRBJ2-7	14	CAISESGGSYEQYF	TGTGCCATCAGTGAGTCCGGCGGTTCCTACGAGCAGTACTTC
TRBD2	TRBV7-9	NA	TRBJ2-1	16	CASSQWTSGRVDEQFF	TGTGCCAGCAGCCAATGGACTAGCGGGAGGGTCGATGAGCAGTTCTTC
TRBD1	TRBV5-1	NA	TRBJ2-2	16	CASSLAWTGRSGELFF	TGCGCCAGCAGCTTGGCGTGGACAGGGAGATCCGGGGAGCTGTTTTTT
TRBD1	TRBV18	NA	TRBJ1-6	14	CASAQRQGDSPLHF	TGTGCCAGCGCGCAGCGACAGGGTGATTCACCCCTCCACTTT
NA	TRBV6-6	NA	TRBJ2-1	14	CASRAPGAYNEQFF	TGTGCCAGCAGGGCACCGGGGGCCTACAATGAGCAGTTCTTC
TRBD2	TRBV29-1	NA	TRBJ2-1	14	CSVDGTSGTEEQFF	TGCAGCGTTGATGGGACTAGCGGGACAGAAGAGCAGTTCTTC
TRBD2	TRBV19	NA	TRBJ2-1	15	CASSTLAGPYNEQFF	TGTGCCAGTAGTACCTTAGCGGGGCCCTACAATGAGCAGTTCTTC
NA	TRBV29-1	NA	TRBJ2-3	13	CSVSGTAGDTQYF	TGCAGCGTATCCGGGACGGCGGGAGATACGCAGTATTTT
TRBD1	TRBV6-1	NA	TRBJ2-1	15	CASSEGDRGYNEQFF	TGTGCCAGCAGTGAAGGGGACAGGGGATACAATGAGCAGTTCTTC
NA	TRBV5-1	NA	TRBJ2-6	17	CASSKGTADSGANVLTF	TGCGCCAGCAGCAAGGGGACGGCCGATTCTGGGGCCAACGTCCTGACTTTC
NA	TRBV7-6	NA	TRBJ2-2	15	CASSLSGAPAGELFF	TGTGCCAGCAGCTTATCGGGGGCCCCGGCCGGGGAGCTGTTTTTT
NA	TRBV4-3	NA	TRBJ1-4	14	CASSQAAANEKLFF	TGCGCCAGCAGCCAAGCCGCAGCTAATGAAAAACTGTTTTTT
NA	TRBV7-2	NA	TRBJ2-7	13	CASSLDGRYEQYF	TGTGCCAGCAGCTTAGACGGTCGCTACGAGCAGTACTTC
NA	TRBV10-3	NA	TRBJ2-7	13	CAIREGGQNEQYF	TGTGCCATCAGAGAGGGGGGGCAAAACGAGCAGTACTTC
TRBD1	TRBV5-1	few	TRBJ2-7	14	CASSSTGGSYEQYF	TGCGCCAGCAGCTCTACAGGGGGGAGTTACGAGCAGTACTTC
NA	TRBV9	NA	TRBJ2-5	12	CASSGRVGTQYF	TGTGCCAGCAGCGGGAGGGTTGGGACCCAGTACTTC
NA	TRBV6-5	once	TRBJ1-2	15	CASTTDRGADYGYTF	TGTGCCAGCACCACAGATCGGGGGGCGGACTATGGCTACACCTTC
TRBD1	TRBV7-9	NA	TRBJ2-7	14	CASSYDRVPYEQYF	TGTGCCAGCAGCTATGACAGGGTACCCTACGAGCAGTACTTC
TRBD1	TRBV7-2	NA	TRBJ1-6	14	CASSLGQGYSPLHF	TGTGCCAGCAGCTTAGGACAGGGGTACTCACCCCTCCACTTT
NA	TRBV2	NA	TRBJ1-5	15	CASSETGNANQPQHF	TGTGCCAGCAGTGAAACAGGGAACGCTAATCAGCCCCAGCATTTT
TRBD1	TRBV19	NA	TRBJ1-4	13	CASREDRGGKLFF	TGTGCCAGTAGGGAGGACAGGGGCGGAAAACTGTTTTTT
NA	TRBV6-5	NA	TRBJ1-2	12	CASKGGLYGYTF	TGTGCCAGCAAGGGGGGGCTGTACGGCTACACCTTC
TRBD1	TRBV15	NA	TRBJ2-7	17	CATSHRRGGTGGAEQYF	TGTGCCACCAGCCACCGAAGAGGCGGGACAGGGGGGGCGGAGCAGTACTTC
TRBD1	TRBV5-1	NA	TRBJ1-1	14	CASSPTGEDTEAFF	TGCGCCAGCAGCCCGACAGGGGAGGACACTGAAGCTTTCTTT
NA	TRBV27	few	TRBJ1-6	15	CASSLIGVDNSPLHF	TGTGCCAGCAGTTTAATCGGGGTTGACAATTCACCCCTCCACTTT
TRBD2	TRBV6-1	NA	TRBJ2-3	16	CASSGTSGGPWDTQYF	TGTGCCAGCAGTGGGACTAGCGGGGGGCCATGGGATACGCAGTATTTT
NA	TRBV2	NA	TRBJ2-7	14	CASRRAWAGAEQYF	TGTGCCAGCAGGAGAGCGTGGGCAGGGGCCGAGCAGTACTTC
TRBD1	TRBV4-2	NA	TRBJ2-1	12	CASSPTGNEQFF	TGTGCCAGCAGCCCGACAGGGAATGAGCAGTTCTTC
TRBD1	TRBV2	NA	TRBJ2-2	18	CASSPSRIGTGATGELFF	TGTGCCAGCAGCCCAAGCCGCATCGGGACAGGGGCCACCGGGGAGCTGTTTTTT
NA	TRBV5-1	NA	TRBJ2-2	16	CASSAGTAIGGGELFF	TGCGCCAGCAGCGCCGGGACCGCTATCGGGGGCGGGGAGCTGTTTTTT
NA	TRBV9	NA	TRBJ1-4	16	CASSVGTGLVNEKLFF	TGTGCCAGCAGCGTAGGCACAGGGCTTGTTAATGAAAAACTGTTTTTT
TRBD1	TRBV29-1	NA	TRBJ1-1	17	CSVSTAGTTGRDTEAFF	TGCAGCGTTTCCACAGCCGGGACGACAGGGCGGGACACTGAAGCTTTCTTT
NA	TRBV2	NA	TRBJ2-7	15	CALGERGMGLREQYF	TGTGCCTTGGGAGAGAGGGGGATGGGCTTACGCGAGCAGTACTTC
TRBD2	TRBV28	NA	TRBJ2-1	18	CASSLISASGRARNEQFF	TGTGCCAGCAGTTTAATCTCGGCTAGCGGGAGGGCCCGGAATGAGCAGTTCTTC
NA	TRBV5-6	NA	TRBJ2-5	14	CASSPKTSPETQYF	TGTGCCAGCAGCCCCAAGACTAGTCCTGAGACCCAGTACTTC
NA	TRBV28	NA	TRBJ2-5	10	CASRGETQYF	TGTGCCAGCAGAGGAGAGACCCAGTACTTC
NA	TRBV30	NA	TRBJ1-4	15	CAWSLGTSGGEKLFF	TGTGCCTGGAGTTTGGGCACCTCCGGGGGTGAAAAACTGTTTTTT